The TCR beta chain described here comes from a study of cytomegalovirus exposure and HLA in healthy donors (dated by TCRdb to 2015 to 2018). With regard to the full study: An earlier analysis of some 620 of the donors reported about 260 Gb of sequence data and 117 million unique TCR beta sequences obtained from about 179 million T cells. Approximately 310 gigabases of sequencing data and tens of millions of unique TCR sequences were included in an early release covering 550 to 650 HLA-typed donors. Of the roughly 400 genotyped donors, 81% fell in the genetic ancestry cluster associated with self-reported Caucasian donors. The study aimed to test whether signatures of past pathogen exposure could be identified by cataloging public T cell receptors. Using immunosequencing, the study profiled T cell repertoires from about 650 subjects and related those repertoires to cytomegalovirus serostatus. Along with the roughly 700-subject first cohort, a separate validation cohort of over a hundred different subjects was used. High-throughput TCR immunosequencing, statistical association of individual TCRs with disease status, and machine learning were combined to predict cytomegalovirus infection status. In a later analysis, previously published TCR beta repertoires from about 640 donors were re-analyzed and high-resolution HLA genotyping was added so that TCR occurrence patterns could be studied. The later analysis used no new phenotypic data to find candidate immune exposures, relying instead on TCR beta sequences and their occurrence across donors. An earlier analysis of a few hundred of the donors applied high-throughput TCR beta sequencing to assess whether each TCR beta V gene segment acted as functional or pseudogenic. Donor age, sex, ethnicity and CMV serostatus were compiled alongside the repertoire data. Genome-wide SNP genotypes for about 65% of the roughly 670 donors were used in a later genetic analysis, which treated that subset as a discovery cohort. All discovery cohort repertoires had been generated using a single sequencing platform. HLA typing covered class I and class II loci at four-digit resolution. Typing coverage varied by locus: 629-630 donors for A, B, C, DRB1 and DQB1; approximately 500 for DQA1; more than 600 for DPA1; fewer than 480 for DPB1. About five DR-DQ haplotypes were handled as single units for association and clustering because linkage in the cohort was strong. On average, roughly 200,000 unique TCR beta nucleotide sequences were sequenced per donor among 398 genotyped donors of the cohort, with around 19% of those sequences being non-productive. General conclusions and limits of the study: The presence/absence analyses assumed that sequencing depth was roughly uniform across donors, and that assumption may not be true. Across donors, most TCR sequences were observed very rarely, whereas some public TCRs were present in many individuals. In a later analysis, around 15,000 TCR beta sequences were associated with specific HLA alleles at a false discovery rate of 0.05. Linkage disequilibrium might explain the correlated functional status among segregating V segments, but an unknown experimental factor could not be excluded. According to a later analysis, parvovirus B19, influenza, CMV and Epstein-Barr virus appeared linked to several top co-occurrence clusters. The classifier was reported to diagnose cytomegalovirus status with high specificity and sensitivity in both the original cohort and the validation cohort. In a later analysis, HLA-associated TCR beta chains were found to be more clonally expanded and to have lower generation probabilities than equally common non-associated chains. Because the 87-base-pair reads could not distinguish some IMGT-functional V segments, including TRBV6-2 and TRBV6-3, those segments were excluded. In an earlier analysis of under 600 of the donors, most TCR beta V segments were observed in productive rearrangements about 90% or about 30% of the time, broadly matching IMGT annotations. The sequencing pipeline was judged likely to have produced a cluster of highly shared sequence variants as a technical artifact. The authors suggested that the approach could potentially be extended to other disease states and immunological phenotypes. The earlier analysis of 587 of the donors excluded around 17 rarely observed V segments, including chromosome 9 orphons, because counts were too low. Most CMV-associated TCR beta chains appeared to be HLA-restricted in a later analysis, and the HLA associations seemed to be driven largely by CMV exposure. Strong co-occurrence of HLA alleles, especially DR and DQ, made assigning TCR associations to individual alleles difficult. In a later analysis, TCR association rates were found to vary across HLA loci, with the most associated TCRs seen for DRB1 alleles and the fewest for HLA-C alleles. According to a later genetic analysis, donors in an Asian-associated ancestry cluster had fewer N-insertions in productive TCRs than the roughly 700-donor mean. A later genetic analysis associated a missense DCLRE1C variant with V-gene and J-gene trimming of TCR beta chains, and an independent cohort replicated the association. A further reported finding was that TCR beta sequences accurately predicted the HLA-A and HLA-B alleles for most subjects in the first cohort. Because HLA typing was missing for some donors at each locus, association tests included only the typed subset. The only immune exposure information available for the cohort was CMV serostatus. The study listed 150 to 200 TCR beta chains as associated with cytomegalovirus. A few of the identified cytomegalovirus-associated TCR beta chains were confirmed in vitro to be specific for cytomegalovirus antigens. The cohort was sequenced for TCR beta chains only, and without alpha or paired-chain data the features that could be detected were limited.

From a lookup of the germline V gene, CDR1 and CDR2 are SGHTA and FQGTGA. V is pruned by 3 bases and J by 5 bases, leaving 13 bases of the junction without a gene match. From the cysteine up to the phenylalanine, the CDR3 has a length of 17 residues. Only the CDR3 part of the read is kept: 51 bases, read in frame from the first base. Turning to this clone: What this receptor recognizes is not known. Base quality data are lacking; no much larger clone is found one base away.

Libraries were built with the immunoSEQ multiplex PCR assay. For the multiplex PCR, a mixture combining 60 forward primers for TCR Vbeta segments and 13 reverse primers for TCR Jbeta segments was used. Amplification of the CDR3 region of rearranged TCR beta genes was performed with a multiplex PCR assay on genomic DNA. The amplified TCR beta libraries were sequenced on the Illumina HiSeq System as 87-base-pair reads. The study's own analysis went as follows. A later analysis tallied 80 million to 95 million unique TCR beta chains across the 640 or so repertoires, and approximately 12 million of those chains were shared by two or more donors. Raw reads were error-corrected and collapsed into unique sequences with a nearest-neighbor algorithm that merged closely related sequences to remove PCR and sequencing errors. V, D and J gene segments were assigned by aligning CDR3 sequences to IMGT reference sequences. For a sequence to be retained, a match of at least six nucleotides was required to both a V gene segment and a J gene segment. Rearrangements were called productive when the CDR3 lacked stop codons and stayed in frame with V and J; all others were non-productive. CDR3 was defined according to IMGT convention as the region running from the second conserved V-encoded cysteine to the conserved J-encoded phenylalanine. Sequences without an unambiguous match to a single V gene segment were excluded from the earlier analysis of several hundred of the donors. In an earlier analysis of several hundred of the donors, V segments were called functional above 56.7% productive rearrangements and were called segregating when the between-donor standard deviation exceeded 5%. A statistical classification framework was developed to diagnose cytomegalovirus status using the catalog of TCR beta chain sequences. V and J gene assignment, in a later analysis, came from comparing TCR nucleotide sequences with IMGT/GENE-DB human TR gene sequences. In a later analysis, CDR3 sequences and most-parsimonious VDJ recombination scenarios were assigned using the TCRdist pipeline. A later analysis defined each TCR beta chain by its CDR3 amino acid sequence plus V-gene family, and excluded reads lacking a unique V-gene family. In a later analysis, fewer than 650 highly shared, low-generation-probability nucleotide sequences were removed to address suspected cross-contamination and a sequencing artifact. For each public chain, a later analysis derived a clonal expansion index from normalized ranks of inferred template counts within each repertoire. Generation probabilities in a later analysis came from a VDJ recombination model fitted to out-of-frame rearrangements, and those results were checked against IGoR. In a later analysis, TCR-TCR, TCR-HLA and TCR-CMV co-occurrence was scored with hypergeometric tests, and a repertoire-size bias correction was applied to TCR pairs. False discovery rates were estimated in a later analysis by permuting HLA or CMV assignments 20 times. In a later analysis, co-occurring TCRs were grouped using DBSCAN, and TCRdist sequence similarity was added for clustering within HLA-allele-positive subsets. Repertoires with fewer than 30,000 or more than 120,000 public chains were left out of co-occurrence clustering, as were about five repertoires with anomalous nucleotide sharing. The immuneACCESS repertoire file appears here via TCRdb, limited to in-frame rearrangements. These files lack a portion of the clones; in checked studies, under half of the deficit traces to unresolved V genes, and the cause of the others is not known. The V and J calls and the clone size are those of that table, but D and trimming were determined from the DNA. Counted in this sample were some 150,000 clones; around 80% of them appeared once. The leading ten clones occupy about 0.8% of the sample.

The cohort comprised some 680 healthy bone marrow donors. All cohort members were sampled while nominally healthy, although unrecorded immune exposures were likely present. The donor tested CMV seronegative and was one of the 352 seronegative cohort members. A peripheral blood sample was provided by each donor, and peripheral blood mononuclear cells were used for TCR beta sequencing. Genomic DNA extraction from the blood cell samples was performed with the Qiagen DNeasy Blood Extraction Kit. This clonotype was obtained from a female donor in good health and CMV-seronegative. The specimen sequenced was PBMCs. Here the chain combines TRBV7-3 and TRBJ2-3, with 8 middle bases fitting TRBD1. CDR3 protein: CASSLDDPTGAKDTQYF. The sequenced DNA is TGTGCCAGCAGCTTGGACGACCCGACAGGGGCGAAAGATACGCAGTATTTT.